This TCR beta chain was obtained from a study of blood T cell repertoires in COVID-19 (dated by TCRdb to 2020 to 2021). Concerning the study at large: Samples covering the acute and convalescent phases of COVID-19 were provided by collaborators in the United States, Italy and Spain. The material from the prospective study consisted of cDNA or gDNA derived from T cells, B-cell-depleted T cells, or PBMCs. Deeply sampled blood TCRbeta repertoires from subjects exposed to, actively infected with, or recovered from COVID-19 were included in the dataset. The repertoires were released in a freely available public database intended as a resource for research on the immune response to SARS-CoV-2. Samples came from the ongoing ImmuneRACE study (first 160 participants) plus 1,254 subjects from 6 global collaborators. Sample metadata almost always included a de-identified subject ID, COVID-19 status, age in years and sex. Where available, HLA class I and class II types were taken from metadata supplied by the sample provider and were not determined by assay-based typing.

From V the trimming removes 4 bases and from J it removes 4 bases, while the gene matches leave 4 bases of the junction unaccounted for. From cysteine to phenylalanine, the CDR3 is 13 amino acids long. Left in the record is the CDR3 DNA by itself, 39 bases read in frame from the first base. The germline V gene (reference sequence) provides CDR1 LGHDT and CDR2 YNNKEL. The immunoSEQ Assay, a bias-controlled multiplex PCR, was used to amplify TCRbeta CDR3 regions from genomic DNA. Turning to the authors' computational methods: The number of nucleated cells in each sample was estimated from the amplification of reference gene primers within the assay. To quantify the absolute abundance of each unique TCRbeta CDR3 rearrangement, sequence reads were collapsed and filtered. For each sample, productive Simpson clonality was calculated as the square root of Simpson's diversity index across productive rearrangements. Not all clones reach the TCRdb copy of this immuneACCESS table, which keeps in-frame sequences only. Checked studies attribute under half of the gap to unresolved V genes and leave the rest unexplained. V, J and clone size are those of that table, while D and trimming were read from the DNA. In all, the sample holds more than 250,000 clones, and around 86% of those were seen once. The ten largest account for 1% of the sample.

Collaborating institutions collected whole blood in K2EDTA tubes following their own protocols. Collaborator samples were shipped for TCRbeta analysis as frozen whole blood, isolated PBMCs, or DNA extracted from either sample type. Paper-wide results and their limitations: Clinical and demographic metadata were provided uncurated, with the amount varying by source and participant.

Details on this clone: Its specific antigen is unknown. It has no much larger one-base neighbor in the sample; base qualities were not kept.

This clonotype was obtained from a man aged 45-60 years with active or convalescent COVID-19. What was sequenced was peripheral blood. Recombination connected TRBV3-1 (or the pseudogene TRBV3-2) to TRBJ2-7, and TRBD1 matches 7 of the central bases. The CDR3 region reads CASSLRQGYEQYF. Here is the DNA: TGTGCCAGCAGCCTAAGACAGGGTTACGAGCAGTACTTC.